A single sample is the source of the 15 T cell receptor beta chains below, sequenced in a study of blood T cell repertoires in COVID-19. Profiling relied on immunoSEQ multiplex PCR, and the TCRdb table lists in-frame clones only, not all of them. This sample has hundreds of thousands of clones, with 83% found just once. The source material was peripheral blood. These receptors originate from a woman in her twenties or thirties with COVID-19, enrolled during active disease.

This clone was observed a single time. This CDR3 is CASSLGGSYEQYF. As DNA, the CDR3 is TGTGCCAGCAGTTTAGGAGGGTCCTACGAGCAGTACTTC. The V gene is TRBV12-3 or TRBV12-4, the J gene TRBJ2-7; D possibly corresponds to TRBD2 (5 bases). V lost 1 base, J lost 1 base, and 5 bases lay in between. The CDR3 extends over 13 amino acids.

The chain employs TRBV7-9 and TRBJ2-1; 7 bases line up with TRBD2. With V trimmed by 2 bases and J by 6 bases, 7 bases remained unmatched. Per germline, CDR1 SEHNR and CDR2 FQNEAQ (reference sequence). The CDR3 loop spans 15 amino acids. The CDR3 here is CASSLRGRAGNEQFF. The CDR3 nucleotides are TGTGCCAGCAGCTTACGAGGGAGGGCCGGCAATGAGCAGTTCTTC.

The J gene is TRBJ1-6, the V gene TRBV30, with D possibly matching TRBD1 (6 bases). CDR1 and CDR2 (germline): GTSNPN, SVGIG (reference sequence). The V end lost 5 bases, the J end lost 6 bases, and 11 bases lay between the germline ends. This CDR3 spans 13 amino acids. CDR3 DNA: TGTGCCTGGGAAAAGGACAGTAATTCACCCCTCCACTTT. Translated, it gives CAWEKDSNSPLHF.

The genes are TRBV5-1 and TRBJ2-7, with TRBD2 matching 8 bases. Trimming at V came to 6 bases and at J to 0 bases, leaving 11 bases not matched to a gene. The CDR3 is made up of 16 amino acids. Germline V gene sequence: CDR1 SGHRS, CDR2 YFSETQ. The CDR3 nucleotides are TGCGCCAGCAACCCGGGGGGGGCGATGAGCTCCTACGAGCAGTACTTC. Its protein product is CASNPGGAMSSYEQYF.

This clone has at least ten counts. The chain joins TRBV30 to TRBJ1-4, with D tentatively TRBD1 (5 bases). CDR3 size: 14 residues. Trimming shortened V by 3 bases and J by 7 bases, and 15 bases separated the two germline ends. Germline V gene sequence: CDR1 GTSNPN, CDR2 SVGIG (reference sequence). Here the CDR3 reads CAWRKAQGREKLFF. CDR3 DNA: TGTGCCTGGAGAAAAGCCCAGGGCCGTGAAAAACTGTTTTTT.

The V and J genes are TRBV13 and TRBJ2-2; no clear D gene. CDR1 PRHDT and CDR2 FYEKMQ come from the germline V gene (reference sequence). This CDR3 is 17 amino acids long. Trimming pared 4 bases from V and 0 bases from J, leaving 15 bases between. The CDR3, as DNA: TGTGCCAGCAGCTACGGATCTAGGCACGCGAACACCGGGGAGCTGTTTTTT. This encodes CASSYGSRHANTGELFF.

The chain couples TRBV10-3 to TRBJ2-7; 7 nucleotides align to TRBD2. This CDR3 spans 13 amino acids. J was trimmed by 5 bases and V by 8 bases; bases with no gene match: 9. The germline gives CDR1 ENHRY, CDR2 SYGVKD. This CDR3 reads CAIREVVEDEQYF. The DNA for the CDR3 is TGTGCCATCCGGGAGGTCGTCGAGGACGAGCAGTACTTC.

The rearrangement uses TRBV9 and TRBJ1-3; 9 positions agree with TRBD1. The CDR3 consists of 15 residues. The V segment lost 3 bases and the J segment 0 bases; nucleotides outside the gene matches: 1. Germline values: CDR1 SGDLS, CDR2 YYNGEE. This CDR3 reads CASSGTGVSGNTIYF. The CDR3 nucleotides are TGTGCCAGCAGCGGGACAGGGGTCTCTGGAAACACCATATATTTT. Full variable domain (outside the CDR3, taken from reference TRBV9 and TRBJ1-3): DSGVTQTPKHLITATGQRVTLRCSPRSGDLSVYWYQQSLDQGLQFLIQYYNGEERAKGNILERFSAQQFPDLHSELNLSSLELGDSALYFCASSGTGVSGNTIYFGEGSWLTVV.

This clone was seen just once. The gene calls are TRBV19 and TRBJ1-1; D may be TRBD1 (6 bases). Between the trimmed V and J ends, which lost 5 bases and 5 bases, there was a span of 9 bases. Germline CDR1 reads LNHDA; CDR2 reads SQIVND (reference sequence). The CDR3 is made up of 12 amino acids. Here the CDR3 reads CASSRQETEAFF. Written as DNA, the CDR3 is TGTGCCAGTAGTCGACAGGAGACTGAAGCTTTCTTT. The complete variable domain, with remaining parts taken from reference TRBV19 and TRBJ1-1, reads DGGITQSPKYLFRKEGQNVTLSCEQNLNHDAMYWYRQDPGQGLRLIYYSQIVNDFQKGDIAEGYSVSREKKESFPLTVTSAQKNPTAFYLCASSRQETEAFFGQGTRLTVV.

V gene TRBV11-2 combines with J gene TRBJ2-5, with 7 positions matching TRBD1. The V gene end was trimmed by 8 bases and the J gene end by 5 bases; junction bases not matched to a gene: 14. Germline CDR1 reads SGHAT; CDR2 reads FQNNGV. CDR3 size: 15 residues. CDR3 bases: TGTGCCAGCGAAACAACACAGGGGCCGTGGGAGACCCAGTACTTC. This translates into CASETTQGPWETQYF. The variable domain in full, completed from reference TRBV11-2 and TRBJ2-5, reads EAGVAQSPRYKIIEKRQSVAFWCNPISGHATLYWYQQILGQGPKLLIQFQNNGVVDDSQLPKDRFSAERLKGVDSTLKIQPAKLEDSAVYLCASETTQGPWETQYFGPGTRLLVL.

The genes are TRBV2 and TRBJ1-5, with a possible D match to TRBD1 (6 bases). The CDR3 length is 14 residues. The germline V gene has CDR1 SNHLY and CDR2 FYNNEI. V lost 5 bases and J 0 bases, leaving 8 bases between the germline ends. CDR3 sequence: CASSLQGSNQPQHF. In nucleotides, the CDR3 is TGTGCCAGCAGTTTACAGGGTAGCAATCAGCCCCAGCATTTT. Combining the CDR3 with reference TRBV2 and TRBJ1-5 gives the whole variable domain EPEVTQTPSHQVTQMGQEVILRCVPISNHLYFYWYRQILGQKVEFLVSFYNNEISEKSEIFDDQFSVERPDGSNFTLKIRSTKLEDSAMYFCASSLQGSNQPQHFGDGTRLSIL.

The chain recombines TRBV4-2 with TRBJ2-7, with D perhaps matching TRBD1 (6 bases). Germline CDR1 reads LGHNA; CDR2 reads YNFKEQ. Trimming removed 5 bases from V and 0 bases from J, with 14 bases in between. The CDR3 totals 15 residues. The CDR3: CASSSLQDSSYEQYF. CDR3 sequence (DNA): TGTGCCAGCAGCTCCCTCCAGGACAGCTCCTACGAGCAGTACTTC.

The chain combines TRBV25-1 with TRBJ1-2; perhaps TRBD1 as D (6 bases). Germline V gene sequence: CDR1 MGHDK, CDR2 SYGVNS. V lost 5 bases and J lost 1, with 17 bases in between. The CDR3 is made up of 16 amino acids. The CDR3 protein is CASSNARQAHNYGYTF. The CDR3 nucleotides are TGTGCCAGCAGTAACGCTCGACAGGCCCATAACTATGGCTACACCTTC.

The chain combines TRBV28 with TRBJ2-1; TRBD2 aligns across 7 bases. The germline gives CDR1 MDHEN, CDR2 SYDVKM. The CDR3 totals 15 residues. V gave up 7 bases and J gave up 4 bases; unmatched junction bases: 10. The CDR3 sequence is CASIYQRGMYNEQFF. For the CDR3, the DNA is TGTGCCAGCATATACCAGCGGGGAATGTACAATGAGCAGTTCTTC.

The chain has TRBV7-6 and TRBJ2-5; the D gene is possibly TRBD2 (5 bases). V lost 0 bases and J lost 2, with 7 bases in between. The CDR3 is 14 residues long. Germline loops: CDR1 SGHVS, CDR2 FNYEAQ. In DNA, the CDR3 is TGTGCCAGCAGCTTAGCTAGCGCACAAGAGACCCAGTACTTC. Translated: CASSLASAQETQYF.